This is a list of T cell receptor beta chains from one sample in a study of chemoradiotherapy in HPV16-positive cancers. TCRdb's copy holds only in-frame clones and misses some; the assay was immunoSEQ multiplex PCR. Among around 29,000 clones, roughly nine tenths were seen once, and the ten largest hold less than 25%. Specimen: blood, collected from a patient who underwent chemoradiotherapy. The receptor source for this set is a human donor with HPV-associated anogenital cancer. Both conserved end residues are part of each CDR3. Each record gives: D gene, J gene, clone size, V gene, CDR3 DNA, CDR3 protein. The D gene is left open where the match is weak. A clone size is listed for some rows: how often the clone was seen (once, few, many), or a class if it is expanded.

.,TRBJ1-6,few,TRBV18,TGTGCCAGCTCCCCCAGGGGACGGTCACCCCTCCACTTT,CASSPRGRSPLHF
TRBD1,TRBJ2-5,.,TRBV13,TGTGCCAGCAGCCCCGGGACAGAGAAGACCCAGTACTTC,CASSPGTEKTQYF
.,TRBJ2-7,.,TRBV4-1,TGCGCCAGCAGCCAAAACACGGCGGATTCCTGGGAGCAGTACTTC,CASSQNTADSWEQYF
.,TRBJ2-5,.,TRBV7-2,TGTGCCAGCAGCTGGTGGCGGACCGACCAAGAGACCCAGTACTTC,CASSWWRTDQETQYF
TRBD1,TRBJ2-7,.,TRBV27,TGTGCCAGCAGTTTAAGGGCAGGGGGCAACGAGCAGTACTTC,CASSLRAGGNEQYF
.,TRBJ2-3,.,TRBV19,TGTGCCAGTAGTATAGCAGGGGAAAATCGGTATTTT,CASSIAGENRYF
.,TRBJ1-5,.,TRBV5-1,TGCGCCAGCAGCCCGGAGGGCGGATCAACTGATCAGCCCCAGCATTTT,CASSPEGGSTDQPQHF
TRBD1,TRBJ2-2,once,TRBV7-3,TGTGCCAGCAGCTTAGACAGGGATACCGGGGAGCTGTTTTTT,CASSLDRDTGELFF
.,TRBJ1-3,.,TRBV7-6,TGTGCCAGCAGCCCGAGCGGGGGACCCAGCTCTGGAAACACCATATATTTT,CASSPSGGPSSGNTIYF
TRBD1,TRBJ2-7,.,TRBV5-1,TGCGCCAGCAGCTTGGGGTCGGGACAGACTAACGAGCAGTACTTC,CASSLGSGQTNEQYF
TRBD1,TRBJ1-4,.,TRBV27,TGTGCCAGCAGGGGTGCCGGGGACAGGGTGTCCGAAAGACTGTTTTTT,CASRGAGDRVSERLFF
TRBD2,TRBJ2-2,.,TRBV7-8,TGTGCCAGCAGCTCCGGACTAGCGGGGGTTTCCACCGGGGAGCTGTTTTTT,CASSSGLAGVSTGELFF
TRBD1,TRBJ1-2,.,TRBV2,TGTGCCAGCAGCGTGGGACAGGGGAGGGGAGGCTACACCTTC,CASSVGQGRGGYTF
TRBD1,TRBJ2-7,.,TRBV18,TGTGCCAGCTCACCGTTGGGACAGTCCTACGAGCAGTACTTC,CASSPLGQSYEQYF
.,TRBJ1-1,.,TRBV6-1,TGTGCCAGCAGTGACTTAGACAGGAACTCTGAAGCTTTCTTT,CASSDLDRNSEAFF
TRBD2,TRBJ2-3,.,TRBV6-1,TGTGCCAGCAGTGAAGCGGCGACTAGCGGCCCCCGGGATACGCAGTATTTT,CASSEAATSGPRDTQYF
.,TRBJ1-1,.,TRBV2,TGTGCCAGCAGTGCGGAGTCTCAAAGGGGCGCTGAAGCTTTCTTT,CASSAESQRGAEAFF